This T cell receptor beta chain was sequenced for a study of T-cell memory formation after mild COVID-19. Overall study findings and caveats: Among clones contracting day 15 to 85, CD4/CD8 was balanced, whereas later expanders leaned CD4+. A subset of responding clones appeared in pre-infection memory, suggesting cross-reactive memory joined.

This clonotype occurred a few times. The antigen is not known. This CDR3 contains 13 residues. Germline values: CDR1 SEHNR, CDR2 FQNEAQ (reference sequence). V gave up 7 bases and J gave up 1 base, with 10 bases separating them. 5'RACE primed at constant segments yielded TCR alpha and TCR beta cDNA libraries bearing sample barcodes and UMIs. TCRdb passed the 5' RACE reads through MiXCR, listing each CDR3 protein once. The sample includes around 200,000 distinct CDR3 sequences, about 21% of them seen just once. The sequence was obtained from an adult woman who had mild COVID-19 (a few samples of this study predate the infection). Cell type and time point are not known. Source material: PBMCs or a T cell subset sorted from them (not recorded which). V and J are TRBV7-9 and TRBJ2-5; no definite D call. In nucleotides, the CDR3 is TGTGCCAGCATGGGCGGAGTCCAAGAGACCCAGTACTTC. This codes for CASMGGVQETQYF. The full variable domain, rest sourced from reference TRBV7-9 and TRBJ2-5, is DTGVSQNPRHKITKRGQNVTFRCDPISEHNRLYWYRQTLGQGPEFLTYFQNEAQLEKSRLLSDRFSAERPKGSFSTLEIQRTEQGDSAMYLCASMGGVQETQYFGPGTRLLVL.